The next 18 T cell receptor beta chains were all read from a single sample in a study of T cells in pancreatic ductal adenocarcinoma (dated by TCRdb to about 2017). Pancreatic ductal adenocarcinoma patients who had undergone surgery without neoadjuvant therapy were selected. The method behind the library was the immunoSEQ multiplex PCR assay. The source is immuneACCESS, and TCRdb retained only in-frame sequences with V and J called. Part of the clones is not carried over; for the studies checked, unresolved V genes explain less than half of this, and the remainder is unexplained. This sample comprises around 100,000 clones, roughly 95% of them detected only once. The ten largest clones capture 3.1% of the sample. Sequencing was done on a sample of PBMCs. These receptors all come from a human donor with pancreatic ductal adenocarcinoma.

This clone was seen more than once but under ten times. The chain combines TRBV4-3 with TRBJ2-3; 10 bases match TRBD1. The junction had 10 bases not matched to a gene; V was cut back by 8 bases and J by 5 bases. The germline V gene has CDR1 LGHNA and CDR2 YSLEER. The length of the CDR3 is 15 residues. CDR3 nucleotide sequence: TGCGCCAGCGCTATTGGGACAGGGGAAGTAGATACGCAGTATTTT. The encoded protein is CASAIGTGEVDTQYF.

This chain's CDR3 is CAGGSVGSRYEQYF. The CDR3 DNA follows: TGTGCCGGGGGGTCTGTAGGGTCCAGGTACGAGCAGTACTTC. The chain couples TRBV30 to TRBJ2-7, with D possibly being TRBD2 (6 bases). There are 14 residues in the CDR3. V was trimmed by 8 bases and J by 4 bases, leaving 21 bases between them. CDR1 is GTSNPN, CDR2 SVGIG, per germline (reference sequence).

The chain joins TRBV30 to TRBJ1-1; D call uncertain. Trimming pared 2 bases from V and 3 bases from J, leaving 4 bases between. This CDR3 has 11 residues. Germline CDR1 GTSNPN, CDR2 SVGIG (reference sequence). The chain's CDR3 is CAWSLYTEAFF. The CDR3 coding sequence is TGTGCCTGGAGTCTGTACACTGAAGCTTTCTTT. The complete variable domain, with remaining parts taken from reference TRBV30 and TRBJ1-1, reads SQTIHQWPATLVQPVGSPLSLECTVEGTSNPNLYWYRQAAGRGLQLLFYSVGIGQISSEVPQNLSASRPQDRQFILSSKKLLLSDSGFYLCAWSLYTEAFFGQGTRLTVV.

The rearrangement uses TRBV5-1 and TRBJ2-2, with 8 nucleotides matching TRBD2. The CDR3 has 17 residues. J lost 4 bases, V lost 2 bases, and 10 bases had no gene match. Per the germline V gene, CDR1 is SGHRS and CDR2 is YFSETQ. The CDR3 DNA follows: TGCGCCAGCAGCTTACGAGCCAGCGGGAGCAGCACCGGGGAGCTGTTTTTT. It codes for CASSLRASGSSTGELFF.

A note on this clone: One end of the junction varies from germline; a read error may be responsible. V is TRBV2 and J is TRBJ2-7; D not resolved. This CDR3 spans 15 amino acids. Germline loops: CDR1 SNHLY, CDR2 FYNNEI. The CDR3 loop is CASREASRSAGEQYF. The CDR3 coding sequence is TGTGCCAGCAGGGAAGCGAGCAGGTCGGCAGGCGAGCAGTACTTC.

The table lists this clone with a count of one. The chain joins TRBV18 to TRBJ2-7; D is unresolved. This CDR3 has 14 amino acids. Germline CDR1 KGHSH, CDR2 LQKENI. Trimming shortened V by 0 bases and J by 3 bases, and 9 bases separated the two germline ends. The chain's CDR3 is CASSPPGRSYEQYF. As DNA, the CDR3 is TGTGCCAGCTCACCACCGGGTAGGAGCTACGAGCAGTACTTC.

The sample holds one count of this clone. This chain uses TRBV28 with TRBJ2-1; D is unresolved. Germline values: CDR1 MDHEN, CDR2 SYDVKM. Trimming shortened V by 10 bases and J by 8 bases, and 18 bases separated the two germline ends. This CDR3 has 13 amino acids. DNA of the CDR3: TGTGCCACCTCGGCTGTGGAGTTCCATGAGCAGTTCTTC. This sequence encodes CATSAVEFHEQFF.

The CDR3 protein is CASSLLLAPSTDTQYF. The CDR3 region has the DNA TGTGCCAGCAGCTTGTTACTAGCGCCAAGCACAGATACGCAGTATTTT. The chain joins TRBV7-9 to TRBJ2-3; the match to TRBD2 covers 7 bases. Trimming took 3 bases from V and 0 from J; bases not matched to a gene: 6. CDR1 is SEHNR and CDR2 is FQNEAQ in the germline V gene (reference sequence). This CDR3 is 16 amino acids long.

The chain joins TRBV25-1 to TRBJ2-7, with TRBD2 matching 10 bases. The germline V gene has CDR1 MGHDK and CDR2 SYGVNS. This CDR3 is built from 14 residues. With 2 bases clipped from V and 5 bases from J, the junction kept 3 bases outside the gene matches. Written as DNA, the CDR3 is TGTGCCAGCAGTGAACTAGCGGGAGTGAACGAGCAGTACTTC. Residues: CASSELAGVNEQYF.

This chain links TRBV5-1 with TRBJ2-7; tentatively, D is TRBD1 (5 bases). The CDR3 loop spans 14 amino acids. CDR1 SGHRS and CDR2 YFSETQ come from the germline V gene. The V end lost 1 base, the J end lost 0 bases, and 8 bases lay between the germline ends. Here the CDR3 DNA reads TGCGCCAGCAGCTTGCAGACAGCCTCCTACGAGCAGTACTTC. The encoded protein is CASSLQTASYEQYF.

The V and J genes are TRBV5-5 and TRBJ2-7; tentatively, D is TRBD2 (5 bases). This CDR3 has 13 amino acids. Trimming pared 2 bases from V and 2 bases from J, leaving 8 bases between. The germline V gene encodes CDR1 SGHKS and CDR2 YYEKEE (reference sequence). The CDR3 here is CASSFVSAYEQYF. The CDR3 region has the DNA TGTGCCAGCAGCTTCGTTAGCGCCTACGAGCAGTACTTC.

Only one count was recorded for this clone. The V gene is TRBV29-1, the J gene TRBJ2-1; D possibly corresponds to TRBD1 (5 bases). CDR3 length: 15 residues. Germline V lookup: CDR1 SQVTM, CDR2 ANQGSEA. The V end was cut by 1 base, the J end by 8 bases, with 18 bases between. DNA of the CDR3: TGCAGCGTTGAAGTCCCCGAGCAGGGTATGGATGAGCAGTTCTTC. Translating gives CSVEVPEQGMDEQFF.

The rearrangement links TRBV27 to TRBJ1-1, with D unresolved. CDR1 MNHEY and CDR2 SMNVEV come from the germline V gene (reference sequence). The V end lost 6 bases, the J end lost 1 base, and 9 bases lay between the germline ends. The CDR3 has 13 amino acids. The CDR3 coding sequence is TGTGCCAGCAGACTCACAGAGAACACTGAAGCTTTCTTT. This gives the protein CASRLTENTEAFF.

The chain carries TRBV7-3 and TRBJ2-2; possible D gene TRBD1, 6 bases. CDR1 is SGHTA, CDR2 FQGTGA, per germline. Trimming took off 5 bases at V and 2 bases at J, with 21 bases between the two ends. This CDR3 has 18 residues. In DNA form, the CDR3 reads TGTGCCAGCAGCGCGGAGCGCGTGGGACATCTCAACACCGGGGAGCTGTTTTTT. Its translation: CASSAERVGHLNTGELFF.

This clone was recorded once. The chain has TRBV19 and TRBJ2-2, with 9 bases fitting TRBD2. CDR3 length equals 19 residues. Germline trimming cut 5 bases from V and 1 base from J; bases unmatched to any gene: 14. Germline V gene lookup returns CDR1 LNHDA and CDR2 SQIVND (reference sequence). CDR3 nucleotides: TGTGCCAGTAGTCCAGGACGGGCTAGCGGGGACAGGAACACCGGGGAGCTGTTTTTT. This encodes CASSPGRASGDRNTGELFF.

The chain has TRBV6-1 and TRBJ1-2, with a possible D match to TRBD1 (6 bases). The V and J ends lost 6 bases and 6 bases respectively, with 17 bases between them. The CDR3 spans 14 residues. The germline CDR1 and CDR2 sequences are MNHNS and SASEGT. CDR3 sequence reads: CASRPPGGLNGYTF. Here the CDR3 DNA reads TGTGCCAGCAGACCCCCCGGGGGGCTGAATGGCTACACCTTC.

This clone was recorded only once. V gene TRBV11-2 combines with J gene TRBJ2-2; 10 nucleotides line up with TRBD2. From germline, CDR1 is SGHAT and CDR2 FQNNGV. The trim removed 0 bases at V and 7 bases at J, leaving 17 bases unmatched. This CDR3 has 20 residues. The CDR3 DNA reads TGTGCCAGCAGCTTAGAACGCCCTGGGGCTAGCGGGAGTTCGGGCGGGGAGCTGTTTTTT. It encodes CASSLERPGASGSSGGELFF.

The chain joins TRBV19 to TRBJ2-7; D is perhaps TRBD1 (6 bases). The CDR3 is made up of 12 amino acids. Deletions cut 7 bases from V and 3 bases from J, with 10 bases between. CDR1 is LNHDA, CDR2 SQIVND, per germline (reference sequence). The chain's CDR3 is CASMGTNYEQYF. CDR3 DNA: TGTGCCAGTATGGGGACAAACTACGAGCAGTACTTC.